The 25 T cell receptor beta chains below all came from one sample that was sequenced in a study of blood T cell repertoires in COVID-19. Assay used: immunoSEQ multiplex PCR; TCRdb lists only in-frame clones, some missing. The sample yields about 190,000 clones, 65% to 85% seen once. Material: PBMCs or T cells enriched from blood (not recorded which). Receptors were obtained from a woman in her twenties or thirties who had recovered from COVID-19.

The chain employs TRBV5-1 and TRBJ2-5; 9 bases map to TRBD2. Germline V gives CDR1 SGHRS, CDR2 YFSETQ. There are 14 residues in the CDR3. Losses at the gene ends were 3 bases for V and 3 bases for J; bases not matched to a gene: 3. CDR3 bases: TGCGCCAGCAGCTGGACTAGCGCAAAAGAGACCCAGTACTTC. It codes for CASSWTSAKETQYF.

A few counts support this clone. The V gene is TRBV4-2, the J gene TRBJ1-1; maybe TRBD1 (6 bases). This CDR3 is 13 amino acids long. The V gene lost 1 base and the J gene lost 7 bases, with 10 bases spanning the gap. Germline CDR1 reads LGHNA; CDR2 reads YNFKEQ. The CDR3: CASSQGSGDEAFF. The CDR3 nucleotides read TGTGCCAGCAGCCAAGGATCAGGGGATGAAGCTTTCTTT.

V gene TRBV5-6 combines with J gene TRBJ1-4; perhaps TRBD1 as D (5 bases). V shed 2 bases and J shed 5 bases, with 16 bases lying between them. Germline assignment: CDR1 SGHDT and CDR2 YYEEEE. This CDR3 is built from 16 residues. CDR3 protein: CASSLPGTGRNEKLFF. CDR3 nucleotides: TGTGCCAGCAGCTTACCCGGGACTGGGCGGAATGAAAAACTGTTTTTT. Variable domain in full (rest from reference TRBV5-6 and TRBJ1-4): DAGVTQSPTHLIKTRGQQVTLRCSPKSGHDTVSWYQQALGQGPQFIFQYYEEEERQRGNFPDRFSGHQFPNYSSELNVNALLLGDSALYLCASSLPGTGRNEKLFFGSGTQLSVL.

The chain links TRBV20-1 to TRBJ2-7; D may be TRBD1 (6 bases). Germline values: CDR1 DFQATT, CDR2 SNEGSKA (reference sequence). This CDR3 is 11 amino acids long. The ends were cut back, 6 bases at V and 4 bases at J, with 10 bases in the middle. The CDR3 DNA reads TGCAGTGCCCCCCAGGGGTACGAGCAGTACTTC. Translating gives CSAPQGYEQYF.

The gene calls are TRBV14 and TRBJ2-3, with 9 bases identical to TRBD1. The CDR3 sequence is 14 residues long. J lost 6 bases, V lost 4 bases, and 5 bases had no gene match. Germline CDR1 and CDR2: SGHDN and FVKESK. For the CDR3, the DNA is TGTGCCAGCAGCCGGGACAGGGTATTGGATACGCAGTATTTT. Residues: CASSRDRVLDTQYF.

The DNA for the CDR3 is TGTGCCAGCAGTGAAATGGGGGGACGTACTGAAGCTTTCTTT. Residues: CASSEMGGRTEAFF. This chain uses TRBV6-1 with TRBJ1-1, with D possibly matching TRBD1 (5 bases). The CDR3 extends over 14 amino acids. Germline assignment: CDR1 MNHNS and CDR2 SASEGT. Trimming shortened V by 2 bases and J by 5 bases, and 12 bases separated the two germline ends.

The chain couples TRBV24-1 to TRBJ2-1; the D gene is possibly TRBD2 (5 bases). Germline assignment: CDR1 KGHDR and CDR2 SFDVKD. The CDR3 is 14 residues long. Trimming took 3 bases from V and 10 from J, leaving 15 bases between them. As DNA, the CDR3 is TGTGCCACCAGTGATCAGGACTCTAGCTGGGAGCAGTTCTTC. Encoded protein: CATSDQDSSWEQFF.

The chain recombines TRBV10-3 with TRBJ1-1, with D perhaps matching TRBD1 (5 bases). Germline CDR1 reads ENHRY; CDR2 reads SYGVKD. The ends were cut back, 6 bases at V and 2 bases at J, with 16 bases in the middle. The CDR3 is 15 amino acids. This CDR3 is CAIRGLQGPNTEAFF. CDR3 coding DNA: TGTGCCATCAGGGGACTCCAAGGGCCAAACACTGAAGCTTTCTTT.

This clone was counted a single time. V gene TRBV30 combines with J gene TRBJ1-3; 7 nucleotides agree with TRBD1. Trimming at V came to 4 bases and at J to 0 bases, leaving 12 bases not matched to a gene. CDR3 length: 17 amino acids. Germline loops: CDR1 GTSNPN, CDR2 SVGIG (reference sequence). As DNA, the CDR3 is TGTGCCTGGATCCCAGTAAGGGGGCTTTTCTCTGGAAACACCATATATTTT. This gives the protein CAWIPVRGLFSGNTIYF.

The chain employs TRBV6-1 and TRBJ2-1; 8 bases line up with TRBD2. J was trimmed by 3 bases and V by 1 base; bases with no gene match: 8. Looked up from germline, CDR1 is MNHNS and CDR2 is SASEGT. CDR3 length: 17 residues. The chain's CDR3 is CASSEEALAAVYNEQFF. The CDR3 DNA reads TGTGCCAGCAGTGAAGAGGCACTAGCGGCAGTCTACAATGAGCAGTTCTTC.

The CDR3 reads CASSPRFTGELFF. Here the CDR3 DNA reads TGTGCCAGCAGCCCCCGGTTCACCGGGGAGCTGTTTTTT. The chain uses TRBV5-6 and TRBJ2-2; D remains ambiguous. Trimming shortened V by 4 bases and J by 4 bases, and 8 bases separated the two germline ends. The germline gives CDR1 SGHDT, CDR2 YYEEEE. The CDR3 sequence is 13 residues long.

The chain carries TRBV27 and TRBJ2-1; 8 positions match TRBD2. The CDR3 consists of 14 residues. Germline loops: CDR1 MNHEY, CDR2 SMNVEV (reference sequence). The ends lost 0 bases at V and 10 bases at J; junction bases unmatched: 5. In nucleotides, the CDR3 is TGTGCCAGCAGTTTATCAATTAGCGGGACGGAGCAGTTCTTC. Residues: CASSLSISGTEQFF.

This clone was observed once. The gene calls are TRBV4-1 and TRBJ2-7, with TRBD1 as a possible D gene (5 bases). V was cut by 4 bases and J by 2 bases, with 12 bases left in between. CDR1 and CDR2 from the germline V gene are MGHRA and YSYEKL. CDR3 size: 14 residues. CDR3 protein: CASSPEGRAYEQYF. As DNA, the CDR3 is TGCGCCAGCAGCCCTGAAGGCAGGGCCTACGAGCAGTACTTC.

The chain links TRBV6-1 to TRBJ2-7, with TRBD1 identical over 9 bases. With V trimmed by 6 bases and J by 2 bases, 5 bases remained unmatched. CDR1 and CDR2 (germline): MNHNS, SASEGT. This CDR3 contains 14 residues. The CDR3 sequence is CASSQGQGTYEQYF. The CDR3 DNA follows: TGTGCCAGCAGCCAGGGACAGGGTACCTACGAGCAGTACTTC.

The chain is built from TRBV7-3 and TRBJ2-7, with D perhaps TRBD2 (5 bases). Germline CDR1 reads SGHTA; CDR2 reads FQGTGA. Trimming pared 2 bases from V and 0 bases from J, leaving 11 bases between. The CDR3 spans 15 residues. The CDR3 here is CASSLGVGSSYEQYF. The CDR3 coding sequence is TGTGCCAGCAGCTTAGGGGTGGGGAGCTCCTACGAGCAGTACTTC.

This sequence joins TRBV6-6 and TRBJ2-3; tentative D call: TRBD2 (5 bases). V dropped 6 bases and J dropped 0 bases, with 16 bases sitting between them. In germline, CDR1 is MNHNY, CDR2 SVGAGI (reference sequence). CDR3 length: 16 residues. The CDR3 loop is CASSQAEVPSTDTQYF. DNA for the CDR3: TGTGCCAGCAGCCAAGCGGAGGTGCCGAGCACAGATACGCAGTATTTT.

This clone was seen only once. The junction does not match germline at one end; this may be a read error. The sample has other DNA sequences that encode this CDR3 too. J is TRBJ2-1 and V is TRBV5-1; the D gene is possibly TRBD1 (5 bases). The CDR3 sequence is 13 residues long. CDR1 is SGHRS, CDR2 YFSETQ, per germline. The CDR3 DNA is TGCGCTAGCAGTTCAGGGCCCTACAATGAGCAGTTCTTC. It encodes CASSSGPYNEQFF.

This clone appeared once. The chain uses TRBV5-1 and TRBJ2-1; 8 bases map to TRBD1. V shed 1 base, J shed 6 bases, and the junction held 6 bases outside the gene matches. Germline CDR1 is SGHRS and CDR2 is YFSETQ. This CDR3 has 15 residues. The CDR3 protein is CASSLQGQESNEQFF. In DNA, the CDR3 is TGCGCCAGCAGCTTGCAGGGACAGGAGAGCAATGAGCAGTTCTTC.

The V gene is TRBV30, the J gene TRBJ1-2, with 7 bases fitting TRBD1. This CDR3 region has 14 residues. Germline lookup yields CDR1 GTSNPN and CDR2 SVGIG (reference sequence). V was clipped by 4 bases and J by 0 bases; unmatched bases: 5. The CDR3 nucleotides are TGTGCCTGGAATCACAGGGGAACTAACTATGGCTACACCTTC. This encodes CAWNHRGTNYGYTF.

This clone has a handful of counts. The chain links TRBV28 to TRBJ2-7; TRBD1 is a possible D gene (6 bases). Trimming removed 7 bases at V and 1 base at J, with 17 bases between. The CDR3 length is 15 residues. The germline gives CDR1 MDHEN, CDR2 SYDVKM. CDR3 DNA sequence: TGTGCCAGCACCCCTAGGGTCAGGGGATCCTACGAGCAGTACGTC. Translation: CASTPRVRGSYEQYV.

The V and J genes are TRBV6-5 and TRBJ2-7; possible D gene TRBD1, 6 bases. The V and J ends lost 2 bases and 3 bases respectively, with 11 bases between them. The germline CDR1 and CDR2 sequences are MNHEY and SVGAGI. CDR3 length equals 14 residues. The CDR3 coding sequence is TGTGCCAGCAGTTACCGGGGACAAAACTACGAGCAGTACTTC. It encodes CASSYRGQNYEQYF.

The CDR3 sequence: CASSLSRILSNQPQHF. CDR3 in DNA: TGTGCCAGCAGTTTATCGCGGATCCTTAGCAATCAGCCCCAGCATTTT. V and J are TRBV28 and TRBJ1-5, with D uncertain. The V gene lost 1 base and the J gene lost 0 bases, with 10 bases spanning the gap. Germline V gene data show CDR1 as MDHEN and CDR2 as SYDVKM. The CDR3 totals 16 residues.

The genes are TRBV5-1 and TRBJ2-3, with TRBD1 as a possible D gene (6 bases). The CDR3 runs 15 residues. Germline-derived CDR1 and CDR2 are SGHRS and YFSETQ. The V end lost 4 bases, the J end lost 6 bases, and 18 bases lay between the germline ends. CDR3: CASSLRGLPKDTQYF. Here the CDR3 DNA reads TGCGCCAGCAGCCTCAGGGGTCTCCCGAAGGATACGCAGTATTTT.

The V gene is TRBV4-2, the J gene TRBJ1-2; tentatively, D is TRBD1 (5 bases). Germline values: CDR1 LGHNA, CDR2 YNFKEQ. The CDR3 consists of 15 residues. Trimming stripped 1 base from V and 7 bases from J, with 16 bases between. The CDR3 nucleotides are TGTGCCAGCAGCCAAGGATTGGGAGGGGCGCCTGGCTACACCTTC. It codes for CASSQGLGGAPGYTF.

The CDR3 DNA sequence: TGTGCCAGCAGTTCAGGGGTTAATTTCTATGGCTACACCTTC. Its translation: CASSSGVNFYGYTF. This chain joins TRBV2 and TRBJ1-2; D might be TRBD1 (6 bases). Germline V gene data show CDR1 as SNHLY and CDR2 as FYNNEI. The CDR3 is 14 amino acids. Trimming pared 5 bases from V and 4 bases from J, leaving 14 bases between.